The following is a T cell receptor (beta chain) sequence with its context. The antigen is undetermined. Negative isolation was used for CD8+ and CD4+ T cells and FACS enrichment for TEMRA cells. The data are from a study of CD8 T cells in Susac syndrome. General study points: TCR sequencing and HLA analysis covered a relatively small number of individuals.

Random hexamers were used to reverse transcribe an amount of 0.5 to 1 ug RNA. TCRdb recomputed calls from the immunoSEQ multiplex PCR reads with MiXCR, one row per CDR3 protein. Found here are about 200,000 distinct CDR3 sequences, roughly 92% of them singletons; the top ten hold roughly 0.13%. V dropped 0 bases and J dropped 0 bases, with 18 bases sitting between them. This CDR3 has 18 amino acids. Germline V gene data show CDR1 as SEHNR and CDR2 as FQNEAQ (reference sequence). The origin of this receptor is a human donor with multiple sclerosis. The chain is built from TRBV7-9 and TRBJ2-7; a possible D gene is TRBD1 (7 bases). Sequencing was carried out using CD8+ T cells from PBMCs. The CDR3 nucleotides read TGTGCCAGCAGCTTAGCGCAGGGGGGCGCTGAGAGCTCCTACGAGCAGTACTTC. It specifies CASSLAQGGAESSYEQYF. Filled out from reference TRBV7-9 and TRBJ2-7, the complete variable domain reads DTGVSQNPRHKITKRGQNVTFRCDPISEHNRLYWYRQTLGQGPEFLTYFQNEAQLEKSRLLSDRFSAERPKGSFSTLEIQRTEQGDSAMYLCASSLAQGGAESSYEQYFGPGTRLTVT.